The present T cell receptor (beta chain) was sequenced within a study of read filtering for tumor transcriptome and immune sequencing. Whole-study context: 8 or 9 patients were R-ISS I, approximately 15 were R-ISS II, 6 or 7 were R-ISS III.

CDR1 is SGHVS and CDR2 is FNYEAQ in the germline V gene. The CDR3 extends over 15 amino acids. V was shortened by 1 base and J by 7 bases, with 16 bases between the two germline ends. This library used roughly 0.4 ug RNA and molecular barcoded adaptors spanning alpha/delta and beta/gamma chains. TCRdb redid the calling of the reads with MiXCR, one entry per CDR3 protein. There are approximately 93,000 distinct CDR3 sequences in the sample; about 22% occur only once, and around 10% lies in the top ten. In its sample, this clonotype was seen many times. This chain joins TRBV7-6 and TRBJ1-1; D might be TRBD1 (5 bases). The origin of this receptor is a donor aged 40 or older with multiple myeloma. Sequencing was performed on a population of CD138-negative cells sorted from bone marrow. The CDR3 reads CASSLGAGGGGEAFF. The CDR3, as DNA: TGTGCCAGCAGCTTAGGAGCTGGGGGGGGAGGTGAAGCTTTCTTT.